The sequence of this T cell receptor (beta chain) was determined in a study of blood T cells in healthy people across ages. Study conclusions and caveats: Age advanced and TCR beta diversity per million T cells fell, roughly linearly.

Isolation yielded PBMCs, at least 7 million per sample, in every case. A note on this clonotype: The antigen is not known.

For the second PCR, which ran for about 7 to 11 cycles, a sample-barcoded 5' primer and a J-beta primer mix were used. In TCRdb, the 5' RACE reads were re-called with MiXCR into one record per CDR3 protein. The sample lists about a million distinct CDR3 sequences, more than 30% seen once, with less than 15% in the top ten. This CDR3 region has 12 residues. Trimming cost V 11 bases and J 3 bases, with 13 bases left between them. CDR1 MDHEN and CDR2 SYDVKM come from the germline V gene. The sequence was obtained from a man aged 18 to 35 in good health. Input material: blood. The chain is built from TRBV28 and TRBJ1-2; no firm D call. The CDR3 sequence is CAVNSGDYGYTF. In DNA, the CDR3 is TGTGCCGTCAACTCGGGCGACTATGGCTACACCTTC.